This TCR beta chain is from a study of blood T cell repertoires in COVID-19. Across the study: In each case, the material was cDNA or gDNA derived from T cells, B-cell-depleted T cells, or PBMCs.

In the source study's methods: How many nucleated cells were present was estimated from reference gene primer amplification. Only in-frame clones appear in the TCRdb table, and some are missing; sequencing was by immunoSEQ multiplex PCR. The V and J calls and clone size come from that table; D and trimming were worked out from the DNA. This table has 210,000 or so clones, 85% appearing once. Followed longitudinally, the Seattle patients had been enrolled during active infection. The J segment lost 1 base and the V segment lost 4 bases, leaving 3 bases of the junction unmatched. The CDR3 contains 14 residues. CDR1 and CDR2 (germline): LGHDT, YNNKEL (reference sequence).

Sequencing was done on a sample of peripheral blood. This rearrangement joins TRBV3-1 (or the pseudogene TRBV3-2) to TRBJ1-2, with 7 bases fitting TRBD1. The receptor was isolated from a man in his fifties with COVID-19, enrolled during active disease. The CDR3 spells CASSRRDSNYGYTF. Here the CDR3 DNA reads TGTGCCAGCAGCCGCCGGGACAGTAACTATGGCTACACCTTC.